This TCR beta chain was obtained from a study of identifying expanded T cells in peripheral blood. Overall study results and limits: Roughly 1.2 clones differed between technical replicates, versus approximately 16 and 20 over time. Variance in clone template counts between approximately two-week samples significantly increased with total template count across all healthy donors.

As concerns this clone: Its matching antigen is unknown.

During the collection period, no donor immune events like infections were recorded. Libraries were prepared by immunoSEQ multiplex PCR; TCRdb keeps only in-frame clonotypes and omits some of them. Of roughly 81,000 clones in the sample, less than 90% were seen once. The length of the CDR3 is 16 residues. With V trimmed by 4 bases and J by 2 bases, 5 bases remained unmatched. Germline V gene lookup returns CDR1 SGHNT and CDR2 YYREEE (reference sequence). Sequencing was done on a sample of blood. The chain has TRBV5-4 and TRBJ2-3, with 12 bases aligning to TRBD2. This clonotype was sampled from a person between 18 and 70 years old in good health. The CDR3 loop reads CASSPRLAGDTDTQYF. The CDR3 DNA sequence: TGTGCCAGCAGCCCGCGACTAGCGGGGGACACAGATACGCAGTATTTT. Based on the CDR3 plus reference TRBV5-4 and TRBJ2-3, the full variable domain is ETGVTQSPTHLIKTRGQQVTLRCSSQSGHNTVSWYQQALGQGPQFIFQYYREEENGRGNFPPRFSGLQFPNYSSELNVNALELDDSALYLCASSPRLAGDTDTQYFGPGTRLTVL.